This T cell receptor (beta chain) was identified during a study of beta chain features in type 1 diabetes. The study, taken as a whole, reports: When Type 1 diabetes patients were examined, their TCRB CDR3s proved moderately but significantly shorter in all four CD4+ subsets. Cells that show high TCR expression could be over-represented by cDNA sequencing. In comparison with healthy donors, patients had naive, central memory and Treg TCRB repertoires that appeared more similar.

There was one heparinised blood draw per donor, averaging about 120 mL. CD45RO/CCR7/CD25/CD127/CD95/CD27 sorting isolated CD4+ naive, central memory, regulatory and stem cell-like memory cells. This clone was detected only a few times. What it binds is unknown. This CDR3 contains 16 residues. V was shortened by 1 base and J by 1 base, with 10 bases between the two germline ends. The germline V gene encodes CDR1 LGHNA and CDR2 YSLEER. As every portion of the isolated RNA was reverse transcribed, the sequencing read expressed TCRB transcripts. Clones were read by immunoSEQ multiplex PCR, and TCRdb kept only the in-frame ones, dropping some. Altogether around 120,000 clones are present, roughly 17% being singletons, with the ten largest covering around 2.5%.

J is TRBJ2-2 and V is TRBV4-3; possibly TRBD2 for D (5 bases). Sequencing was done on a sample of central memory CD4+ T cells from blood. This TCR derives from a man aged 18 to 29 with type 1 diabetes. The CDR3: CASSQVGSVNTGELFF. CDR3 coding DNA: TGCGCCAGCAGCCAAGTTGGTAGCGTGAACACCGGGGAGCTGTTTTTT.